One and the same sample provided the 2 T cell receptor beta chains below, sequenced in a study of blood T cell repertoires in COVID-19. Produced via immunoSEQ multiplex PCR; TCRdb's table is partial and in-frame only. Here the sample spans more than 250,000 clones, around 88% being singletons. Sequenced input: PBMCs or T cells enriched from blood (not recorded which). Every receptor here comes from a woman between 40 and 50 years old who had recovered from COVID-19.

The chain has TRBV6-5 and TRBJ2-5, with D maybe TRBD2 (6 bases). This CDR3 comprises 14 residues. The germline CDR1 and CDR2 sequences are MNHEY and SVGAGI. The V and J ends lost 6 bases and 4 bases respectively, with 15 bases between them. Here the CDR3 DNA reads TGTGCCAGCAGCCCCGGGTCCGGGAGAGAGACCCAGTACTTC. Its protein product is CASSPGSGRETQYF.

This rearrangement joins TRBV10-3 to TRBJ1-6; 8 bases are shared with TRBD1. The CDR3 contains 13 residues. V trimming: 7 bases; J trimming: 9 bases; junction bases outside the gene matches: 5. Germline lookup yields CDR1 ENHRY and CDR2 SYGVKD. Written as DNA, the CDR3 is TGTGCCATCAAACTCACAGGGGGTTCACCCCTCCACTTT. Translation gives CAIKLTGGSPLHF.